The T cell receptor (beta chain) under discussion was sequenced for a study of shared clonotypes between healthy human individuals. Between the trimmed V and J ends, which lost 2 bases and 6 bases, there was a span of 7 bases. CDR1 and CDR2 (germline): MDHEN, SYDVKM. The CDR3 runs 13 residues. The table lists this clone with a count of one. Its antigen is unknown. The same CDR3 also results from other DNA sequences found in this sample. The authors ran the assay at deep level. Replicate sorted-subset PCRs were loaded with around 210 ng DNA, 25,000 to 30,000 T cell genomes. Only in-frame clones appear in the TCRdb table, and some are missing; sequencing was by immunoSEQ multiplex PCR. The table records about 600,000 clones, approximately 97% of them present only once. The study's findings and limits: As a rule, naive subsets had a larger estimated richness than memory subsets. With few donors, the genetic and exposure-history diversity represented was limited.

The clonotype was recovered from a woman aged 25 to 39 in good health. The genes are TRBV28 and TRBJ1-4, with D unclear. The sample taken for sequencing was naive CD4+ T cells sorted from blood. Subset: CD45RA+ positively selected. The DNA for the CDR3 is TGTGCCAGCAGTTTAGGAGGAGATGAAAAACTGTTTTTT. This codes for CASSLGGDEKLFF.